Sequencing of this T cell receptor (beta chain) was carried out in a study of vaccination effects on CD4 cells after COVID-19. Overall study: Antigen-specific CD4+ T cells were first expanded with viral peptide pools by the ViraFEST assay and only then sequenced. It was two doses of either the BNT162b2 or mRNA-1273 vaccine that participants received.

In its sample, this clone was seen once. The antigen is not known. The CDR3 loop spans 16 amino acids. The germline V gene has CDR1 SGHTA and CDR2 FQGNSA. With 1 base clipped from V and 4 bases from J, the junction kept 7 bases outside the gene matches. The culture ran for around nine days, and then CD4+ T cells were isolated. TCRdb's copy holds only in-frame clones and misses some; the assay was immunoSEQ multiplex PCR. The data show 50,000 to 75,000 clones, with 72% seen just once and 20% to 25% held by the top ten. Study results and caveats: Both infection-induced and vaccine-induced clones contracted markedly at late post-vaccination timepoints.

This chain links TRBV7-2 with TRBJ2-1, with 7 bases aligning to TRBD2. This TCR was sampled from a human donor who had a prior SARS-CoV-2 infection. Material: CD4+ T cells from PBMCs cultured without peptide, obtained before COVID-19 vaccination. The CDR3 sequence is CASSLGAGLPYNEQFF. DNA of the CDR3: TGTGCCAGCAGCTTAGGGGCGGGACTACCTTACAATGAGCAGTTCTTC.